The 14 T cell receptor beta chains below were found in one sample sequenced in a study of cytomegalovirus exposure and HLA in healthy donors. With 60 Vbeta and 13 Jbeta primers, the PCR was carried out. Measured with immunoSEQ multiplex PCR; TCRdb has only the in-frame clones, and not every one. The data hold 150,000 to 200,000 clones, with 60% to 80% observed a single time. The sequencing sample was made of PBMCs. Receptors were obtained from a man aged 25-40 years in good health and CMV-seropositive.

CDR3 in DNA: TGCGCCAGCAGCTTGGACGGGGACTATGGCTACACCTTC. As protein: CASSLDGDYGYTF. The chain employs TRBV5-1 and TRBJ1-2; no definite D call. V lost 0 bases and J lost 3, with 6 bases in between. This CDR3 is built from 13 residues. CDR1 is SGHRS and CDR2 is YFSETQ in the germline V gene.

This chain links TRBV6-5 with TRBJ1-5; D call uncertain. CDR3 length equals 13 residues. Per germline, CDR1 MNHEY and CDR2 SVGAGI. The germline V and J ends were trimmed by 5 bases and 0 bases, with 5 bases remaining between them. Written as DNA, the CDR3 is TGTGCCAGCAGTAAGCATAGCAATCAGCCCCAGCATTTT. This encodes CASSKHSNQPQHF.

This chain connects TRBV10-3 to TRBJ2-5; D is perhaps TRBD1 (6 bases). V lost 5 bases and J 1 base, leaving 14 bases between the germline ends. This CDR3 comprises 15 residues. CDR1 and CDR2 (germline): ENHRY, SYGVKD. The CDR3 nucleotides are TGTGCCATCAGTCCTGACCTAGGGGGCCAAGAGACCCAGTACTTC. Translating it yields CAISPDLGGQETQYF.

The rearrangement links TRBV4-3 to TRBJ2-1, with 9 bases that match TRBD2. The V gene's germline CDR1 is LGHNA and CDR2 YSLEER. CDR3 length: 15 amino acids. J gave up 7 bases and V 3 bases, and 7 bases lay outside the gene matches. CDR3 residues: CASSQGGGARNEQFF. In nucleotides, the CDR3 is TGCGCCAGCAGCCAGGGCGGGGGGGCTAGGAATGAGCAGTTCTTC.

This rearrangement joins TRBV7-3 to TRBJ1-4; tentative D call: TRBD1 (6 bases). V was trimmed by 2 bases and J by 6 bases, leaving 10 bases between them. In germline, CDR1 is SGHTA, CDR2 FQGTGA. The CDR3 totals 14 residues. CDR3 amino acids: CASSLSGVDEKLFF. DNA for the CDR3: TGTGCCAGCAGCTTATCAGGGGTTGATGAAAAACTGTTTTTT.

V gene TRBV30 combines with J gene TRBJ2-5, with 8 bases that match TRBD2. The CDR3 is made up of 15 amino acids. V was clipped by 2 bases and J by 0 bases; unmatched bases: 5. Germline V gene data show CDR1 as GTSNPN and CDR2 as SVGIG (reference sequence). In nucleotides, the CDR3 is TGTGCCTGGAGTATCGGCGGGGGGTACCAAGAGACCCAGTACTTC. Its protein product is CAWSIGGGYQETQYF.

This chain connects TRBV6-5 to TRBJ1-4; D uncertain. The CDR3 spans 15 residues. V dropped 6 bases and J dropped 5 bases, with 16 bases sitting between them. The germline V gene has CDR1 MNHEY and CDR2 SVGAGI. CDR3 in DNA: TGTGCCAGCAGCCTCAGTGGAGGACGGAATGAAAAACTGTTTTTT. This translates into CASSLSGGRNEKLFF.

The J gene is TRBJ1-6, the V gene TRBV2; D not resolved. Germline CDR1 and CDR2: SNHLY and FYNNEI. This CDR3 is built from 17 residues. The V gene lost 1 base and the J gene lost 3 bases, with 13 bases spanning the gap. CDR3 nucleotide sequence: TGTGCCAGCAGTGAAGAGATAAGTCCACACTATAATTCACCCCTCCACTTT. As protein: CASSEEISPHYNSPLHF.

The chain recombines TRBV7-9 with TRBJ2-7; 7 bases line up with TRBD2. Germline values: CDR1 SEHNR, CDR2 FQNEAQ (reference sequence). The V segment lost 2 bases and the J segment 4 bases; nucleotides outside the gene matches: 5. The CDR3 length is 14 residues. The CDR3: CASSLSQGGYEQYF. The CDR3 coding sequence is TGTGCCAGCAGCTTATCTCAGGGAGGGTACGAGCAGTACTTC. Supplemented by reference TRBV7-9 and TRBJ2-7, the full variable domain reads DTGVSQNPRHKITKRGQNVTFRCDPISEHNRLYWYRQTLGQGPEFLTYFQNEAQLEKSRLLSDRFSAERPKGSFSTLEIQRTEQGDSAMYLCASSLSQGGYEQYFGPGTRLTVT.

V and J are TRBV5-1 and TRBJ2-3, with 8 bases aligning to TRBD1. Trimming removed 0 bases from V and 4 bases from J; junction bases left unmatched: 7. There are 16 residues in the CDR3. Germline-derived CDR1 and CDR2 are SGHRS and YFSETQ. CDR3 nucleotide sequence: TGCGCCAGCAGCTTGGCTCGGACAGGGTCTGCAGATACGCAGTATTTT. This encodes CASSLARTGSADTQYF.

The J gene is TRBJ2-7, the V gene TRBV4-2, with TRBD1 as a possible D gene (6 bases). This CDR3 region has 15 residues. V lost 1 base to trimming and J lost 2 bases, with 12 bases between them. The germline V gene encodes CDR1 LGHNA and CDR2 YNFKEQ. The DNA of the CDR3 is TGTGCCAGCAGCCAAGGTACAGGGATTGCCTACGAGCAGTACTTC. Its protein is CASSQGTGIAYEQYF.

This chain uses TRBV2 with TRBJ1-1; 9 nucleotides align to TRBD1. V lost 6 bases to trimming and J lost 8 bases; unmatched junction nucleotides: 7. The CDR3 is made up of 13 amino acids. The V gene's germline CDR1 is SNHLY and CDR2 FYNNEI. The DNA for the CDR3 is TGTGCCAGCAGAAAGGACAGGGGACTCGAAGCTTTCTTT. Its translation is CASRKDRGLEAFF.

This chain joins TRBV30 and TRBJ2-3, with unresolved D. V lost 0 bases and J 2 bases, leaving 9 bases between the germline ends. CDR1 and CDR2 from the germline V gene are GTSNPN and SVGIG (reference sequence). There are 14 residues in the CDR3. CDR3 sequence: CAWSVEPFTDTQYF. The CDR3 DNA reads TGTGCCTGGAGTGTAGAGCCGTTCACAGATACGCAGTATTTT. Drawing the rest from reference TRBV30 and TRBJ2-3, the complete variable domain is SQTIHQWPATLVQPVGSPLSLECTVEGTSNPNLYWYRQAAGRGLQLLFYSVGIGQISSEVPQNLSASRPQDRQFILSSKKLLLSDSGFYLCAWSVEPFTDTQYFGPGTRLTVL.

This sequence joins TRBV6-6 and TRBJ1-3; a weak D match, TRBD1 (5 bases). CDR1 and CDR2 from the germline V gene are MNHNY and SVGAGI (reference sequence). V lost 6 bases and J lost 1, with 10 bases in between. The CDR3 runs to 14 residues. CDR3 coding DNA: TGTGCCAGCAGCCCGGGACTGTCTGGAAACACCATATATTTT. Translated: CASSPGLSGNTIYF.